The rows below give T cell receptor beta chains drawn from one sample of a study of vaccination effects on CD4 cells after COVID-19. Antigens for these TCRs are unknown. Assay used: immunoSEQ multiplex PCR; TCRdb lists only in-frame clones, some missing. The data show roughly 30,000 clones, roughly 72% seen once. The sample here was CD4+ T cells from PBMCs cultured with HCoV-OC43 spike peptides, taken before COVID-19 vaccination. These receptor sequences come from a human donor who received a COVID-19 vaccine. The conserved cysteine and the conserved F or W are not part of the CDR3 here. Expanded clones are given a class, and other clones once, few, many or no size at all.

size: NA; J: TRBJ2-3; V: TRBV28; CDR3: ASSLFGPFTDTQY
size: NA; J: TRBJ1-2; V: TRBV9; CDR3: ASSRVGGYGYT
size: NA; J: TRBJ2-3; V: TRBV9; CDR3: ASSVGPQIITDTQY
size: few; J: TRBJ2-1; V: TRBV5-1; CDR3: ASSVRIPNNEQF
size: NA; J: TRBJ2-3; V: TRBV7-3; CDR3: ASSLNGAPTDTQY
size: NA; J: TRBJ2-3; V: TRBV7-7; CDR3: ASSLGTGDTQY
size: NA; J: TRBJ2-3; V: TRBV19; CDR3: ASSTHNTQY
size: NA; J: TRBJ2-1; V: TRBV12-5; CDR3: ASGLVRNFDNEQF
size: NA; J: TRBJ1-1; V: TRBV5-1; CDR3: ASLPGTANTEAF
size: NA; J: TRBJ1-1; V: TRBV5-1; CDR3: ASSRGAGAGTEAF
size: NA; J: TRBJ2-3; V: TRBV6-4; CDR3: ASSPLAGGTDTQY
size: NA; J: TRBJ1-6; V: TRBV30; CDR3: AWSGHRSRNSPLH
size: NA; J: TRBJ1-5; V: TRBV6-6; CDR3: ASNLKGQGSNQPQH
size: NA; J: TRBJ1-3; V: TRBV14; CDR3: ASSHGGTGNTIY
size: once; J: TRBJ2-3; V: TRBV15; CDR3: ATSRALSTDTQY
size: NA; J: TRBJ1-4; V: TRBV5-5; CDR3: ASSRGPGGEKLF
size: NA; J: TRBJ2-7; V: TRBV28; CDR3: ASSLISQGQGYEQY
size: once; J: TRBJ1-1; V: TRBV10-3; CDR3: AISESTGFAEAF
size: NA; J: TRBJ2-3; V: TRBV30; CDR3: AWSWGTDTQY
size: NA; J: TRBJ2-3; V: TRBV19; CDR3: ASSGQRGVPDTQY
size: NA; J: TRBJ2-7; V: TRBV6-8; CDR3: ASRTGTFGKAGGRSYEQY
size: NA; J: TRBJ1-4; V: TRBV19; CDR3: ASSMGKKDEKLF